The 14 T cell receptor beta chains reported below all come from one sample, sequenced in a study of chronic HIV infection and antiretroviral therapy. Each CDR3 protein is one row after TCRdb ran MiXCR on the 5' RACE reads. The sample yields 40,000 to 50,000 distinct CDR3 sequences, about 19% seen once. Sequenced sample: peripheral blood. The receptor source for this set is an adult who had HIV and had not received antiretroviral therapy, or was an uninfected healthy control (not recorded which).

The chain employs TRBV28 and TRBJ2-4; D remains unclear. CDR3 length: 16 amino acids. CDR1 is MDHEN and CDR2 is SYDVKM in the germline V gene. Trimming pared 7 bases from V and 0 bases from J, leaving 16 bases between. Here the CDR3 reads CASTPRGSLAKNIQYF. Written as DNA, the CDR3 is TGTGCCAGCACCCCGCGCGGCTCCCTAGCCAAAAACATTCAGTACTTC.

This clonotype has just a few counts. The chain has TRBV7-2 and TRBJ2-1; D is unresolved. Germline CDR1 reads SGHTA; CDR2 reads FQGNSA. This CDR3 has 15 amino acids. V was shortened by 3 bases and J by 0 bases, with 9 bases between the two germline ends. The CDR3 loop is CASSFLQSSYNEQFF. DNA for the CDR3: TGTGCCAGCAGCTTTCTACAAAGCTCCTACAATGAGCAGTTCTTC. The full variable domain, completed using reference TRBV7-2 and TRBJ2-1, is GAGVSQSPSNKVTEKGKDVELRCDPISGHTALYWYRQSLGQGLEFLIYFQGNSAPDKSGLPSDRFSAERTGGSVSTLTIQRTQQEDSAVYLCASSFLQSSYNEQFFGPGTRLTVL.

The chain has TRBV18 and TRBJ1-1; 7 bases line up with TRBD1. Germline V gene sequence: CDR1 KGHSH, CDR2 LQKENI. J lost 4 bases, V lost 1 base, and 6 bases had no gene match. The CDR3 has 15 residues. CDR3 in DNA: TGTGCCAGCTCACCACGACAGGGCGTTAGCACTGAAGCTTTCTTT. Encoded protein: CASSPRQGVSTEAFF. The full variable domain, rest sourced from reference TRBV18 and TRBJ1-1, is NAGVMQNPRHLVRRRGQEARLRCSPMKGHSHVYWYRQLPEEGLKFMVYLQKENIIDESGMPKERFSAEFPKEGPSILRIQQVVRGDSAAYFCASSPRQGVSTEAFFGQGTRLTVV.

The chain is built from TRBV20-1 and TRBJ2-1; D gene ambiguous. Trimming pared 5 bases from V and 5 bases from J, leaving 13 bases between. This CDR3 region has 13 residues. Germline V gives CDR1 DFQATT, CDR2 SNEGSKA (reference sequence). Written as DNA, the CDR3 is TGCAGTGCTTCCCCCCGGCTGGACAATGAGCAGTTCTTC. This sequence encodes CSASPRLDNEQFF.

This sequence joins TRBV27 and TRBJ2-7; TRBD1 matches 10 bases. This CDR3 contains 15 residues. The V segment lost 6 bases and the J segment 4 bases; nucleotides outside the gene matches: 9. The V gene's germline CDR1 is MNHEY and CDR2 SMNVEV (reference sequence). The CDR3 is CASSPGQGVPYEQYF. The CDR3 DNA follows: TGTGCCAGCAGCCCCGGACAGGGGGTCCCTTACGAGCAGTACTTC.

In its sample, this clonotype was seen a few times. This chain connects TRBV5-1 to TRBJ2-3, with D perhaps assigned TRBD1 or TRBD2 (5 bases each). V lost 4 bases, J lost 2 bases, and 11 bases lay in between. Germline CDR1 is SGHRS and CDR2 is YFSETQ. This CDR3 is built from 14 residues. CDR3 DNA sequence: TGCGCCAGCAGCGTGAGGGGAGTCACAGATACGCAGTATTTT. It specifies CASSVRGVTDTQYF.

The chain uses TRBV12-3 or TRBV12-4 and TRBJ2-1; 7 bases are a match to TRBD2. After removal of 1 base from V and 4 bases from J, the junction contained 4 bases not matched to a gene. The CDR3 is made up of 15 amino acids. The CDR3 DNA reads TGTGCCAGCAGTTTAGAGAGCGGGGAATACAATGAGCAGTTCTTC. Translating it yields CASSLESGEYNEQFF.

The chain employs TRBV28 and TRBJ2-3; 9 nucleotides align to TRBD2. Unmatched junction bases numbered 7, after V lost 5 bases and J lost 1 base. The germline gives CDR1 MDHEN, CDR2 SYDVKM. This CDR3 region has 16 residues. The chain's CDR3 is CASSSRGGRGTDTQYF. The CDR3 nucleotides read TGTGCCAGCAGTAGTAGAGGCGGGAGGGGCACAGATACGCAGTATTTT.

The chain links TRBV29-1 to TRBJ2-7, with D uncertain. The CDR3 sequence is 11 residues long. Germline-derived CDR1 and CDR2 are SQVTM and ANQGSEA. The germline V and J ends were trimmed by 7 bases and 2 bases, with 9 bases remaining between them. The CDR3: CSASGAYEQYF. CDR3 coding DNA: TGCAGCGCCTCAGGAGCCTACGAGCAGTACTTC.

This clonotype has just a few counts. The chain uses TRBV5-4 and TRBJ2-2; D call uncertain. The CDR3 runs to 16 residues. Trimming left V 4 bases short and J 2 bases short, with 15 bases between. Germline CDR1 SGHNT, CDR2 YYREEE (reference sequence). The CDR3 DNA reads as TGTGCCAGCAGCCGGTCGGTGTTGGGAAACACCGGGGAGCTGTTTTTT. Translated, it gives CASSRSVLGNTGELFF. Drawing the rest from reference TRBV5-4 and TRBJ2-2, the complete variable domain is ETGVTQSPTHLIKTRGQQVTLRCSSQSGHNTVSWYQQALGQGPQFIFQYYREEENGRGNFPPRFSGLQFPNYSSELNVNALELDDSALYLCASSRSVLGNTGELFFGEGSRLTVL.

This clonotype showed up just a few times. The chain recombines TRBV28 with TRBJ1-6; D is uncertain. Trimming shortened V by 7 bases and J by 13 bases, and 14 bases separated the two germline ends. Germline values: CDR1 MDHEN, CDR2 SYDVKM. The CDR3 has 12 amino acids. The CDR3 is CASTPLSGPLHF. CDR3 DNA sequence: TGTGCCAGCACCCCGCTGTCAGGTCCCCTCCACTTT.

The gene calls are TRBV28 and TRBJ2-7; the D gene is possibly TRBD2 (5 bases). Trimming pared 1 base from V and 12 bases from J, leaving 19 bases between. The germline V gene has CDR1 MDHEN and CDR2 SYDVKM. CDR3 size: 14 residues. The CDR3 sequence: CASSLSIRSGRGYF. CDR3 bases: TGTGCCAGCAGTTTATCTATTCGAAGCGGACGGGGGTACTTC.

The rearrangement links TRBV7-3 to TRBJ2-1, with a possible D match to TRBD2 (6 bases). CDR3 length equals 15 residues. Trimming took 4 bases from V and 4 from J, leaving 14 bases between them. The germline CDR1 and CDR2 sequences are SGHTA and FQGTGA. The CDR3 sequence is CASSSYGREYNEQFF. The CDR3 coding sequence is TGTGCCAGCAGCTCGTACGGGAGAGAATACAATGAGCAGTTCTTC.

V is TRBV20-1 and J is TRBJ2-7; D is perhaps TRBD2 (5 bases). The CDR3 contains 15 residues. The germline V gene encodes CDR1 DFQATT and CDR2 SNEGSKA (reference sequence). Trimming shortened V by 3 bases and J by 4 bases, and 19 bases separated the two germline ends. CDR3 nucleotides: TGCAGTGCTAGCGTTAACAGCGGCCGAGCGTACGAGCAGTACTTC. Translation gives CSASVNSGRAYEQYF.